The T cell receptor beta chain under discussion was sequenced for a study of T cells after yellow fever vaccination. Study-level findings and limits: A weaker secondary response peaked on day 5, the primary on day 15. Post-booster samples contained most primary-vaccination clones (approximately 96% CD4, about 87% CD8).

Germline V gene data show CDR1 as MDHEN and CDR2 as SYDVKM. The V and J ends lost 3 bases and 7 bases, in that order; junction bases with no gene match: 8. The CDR3 is made up of 15 amino acids. Template-switching 5'RACE yielded the TCR cDNA; a universal primer site and UMIs were added in the process. One entry per CDR3 protein, called by TCRdb with MiXCR from the 5' RACE reads. The sample has under 400,000 distinct CDR3 sequences, under 15% seen once. Regarding this clonotype: Its antigen is not identified.

The chain couples TRBV28 to TRBJ2-1; 8 bases are shared with TRBD1. Sequenced material: CD4+ T cells sorted from PBMCs, taken 15 days after the yellow fever booster vaccination. This TCR was recovered from a man between 18 and 29 years old who received the YFV17D yellow fever vaccine. The CDR3 protein is CASSFLYRQGNEQFF. In DNA, the CDR3 is TGTGCCAGCAGTTTCCTTTATCGACAGGGGAATGAGCAGTTCTTC.